The sequence of this T cell receptor (beta chain) was determined in a study of cytomegalovirus exposure and HLA in healthy donors. V shed 4 bases and J shed 4 bases, with 9 bases lying between them. The CDR3 extends over 13 amino acids. From germline, CDR1 is SGHNT and CDR2 YYREEE (reference sequence). Amplification used 60 Vbeta primers and 13 Jbeta primers. TCRdb keeps only in-frame clones here, not all; method: immunoSEQ multiplex PCR. The profile shows about 240,000 clones, approximately 82% of them singletons. The study, taken as a whole, reports: Rates of TCR association differed by HLA locus in a later analysis, with DRB1 highest and HLA-C lowest. Donors were assumed by presence/absence analyses to have roughly uniform sequencing depth. Cytomegalovirus association was listed for about 150 TCR beta chains.

Comments on this clone: Antigen specificity is unknown.

The chain has TRBV5-4 and TRBJ2-1; D is unclear. Input material: PBMCs. The origin of this receptor is a woman aged 55 to 70 in good health and CMV-seropositive. The CDR3 is CASSPTVYNEQFF. The CDR3 DNA sequence: TGTGCCAGCAGCCCAACAGTTTACAATGAGCAGTTCTTC.